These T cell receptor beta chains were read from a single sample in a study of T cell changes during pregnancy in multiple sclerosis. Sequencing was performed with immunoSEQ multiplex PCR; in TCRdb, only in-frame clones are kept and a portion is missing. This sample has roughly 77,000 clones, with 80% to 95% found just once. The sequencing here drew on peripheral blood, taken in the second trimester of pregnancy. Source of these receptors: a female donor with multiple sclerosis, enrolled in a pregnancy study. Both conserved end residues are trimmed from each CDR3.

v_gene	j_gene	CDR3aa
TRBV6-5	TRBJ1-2	ASRMSGTGGYGYT
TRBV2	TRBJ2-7	ASRTSSYEQY
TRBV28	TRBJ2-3	ASSLPTGFSTDTQY
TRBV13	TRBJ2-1	ASSLRGLSYNEQF
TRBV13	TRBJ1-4	ASSSGGGREKLF
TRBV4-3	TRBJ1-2	ASSRDFMAYGYT
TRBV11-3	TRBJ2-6	ASSLTGSGANVLT
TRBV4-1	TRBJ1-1	ASSQDRGAFTEAF
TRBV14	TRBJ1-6	ASSQQGYSPLH
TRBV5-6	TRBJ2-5	ASSAGTEGTQY
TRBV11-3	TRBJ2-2	ASSSLAGGTGELF
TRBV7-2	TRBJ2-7	ASSLDTAYEQY
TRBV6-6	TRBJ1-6	ASSYGGPNSPLH
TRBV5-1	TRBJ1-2	ASSTTGADYGYT
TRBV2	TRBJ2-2	ASSALYDSGELF
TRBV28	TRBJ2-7	ASSFPRTSGTYEQY
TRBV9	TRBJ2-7	ASSPRLAGGLYEQY
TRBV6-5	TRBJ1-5	ASSYSQGRGQPQH